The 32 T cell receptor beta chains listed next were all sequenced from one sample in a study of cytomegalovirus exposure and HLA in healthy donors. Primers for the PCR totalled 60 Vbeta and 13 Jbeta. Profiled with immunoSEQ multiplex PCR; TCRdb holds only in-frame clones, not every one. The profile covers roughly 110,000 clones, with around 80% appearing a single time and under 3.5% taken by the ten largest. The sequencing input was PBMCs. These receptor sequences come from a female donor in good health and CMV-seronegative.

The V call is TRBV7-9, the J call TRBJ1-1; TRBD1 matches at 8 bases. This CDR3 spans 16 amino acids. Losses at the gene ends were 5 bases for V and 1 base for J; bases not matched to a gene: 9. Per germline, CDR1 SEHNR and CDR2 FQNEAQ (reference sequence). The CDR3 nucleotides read TGTGCCAGCAGCCTAACAGGGGGGCTCCGGAACACTGAAGCTTTCTTT. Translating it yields CASSLTGGLRNTEAFF.

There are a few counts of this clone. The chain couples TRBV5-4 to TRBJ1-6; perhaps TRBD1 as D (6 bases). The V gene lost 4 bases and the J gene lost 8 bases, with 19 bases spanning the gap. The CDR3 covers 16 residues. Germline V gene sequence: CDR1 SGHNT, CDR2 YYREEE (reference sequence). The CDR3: CASSQGPGDGHSPLHF. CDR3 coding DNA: TGTGCCAGCAGCCAAGGTCCAGGGGACGGACATTCACCCCTCCACTTT.

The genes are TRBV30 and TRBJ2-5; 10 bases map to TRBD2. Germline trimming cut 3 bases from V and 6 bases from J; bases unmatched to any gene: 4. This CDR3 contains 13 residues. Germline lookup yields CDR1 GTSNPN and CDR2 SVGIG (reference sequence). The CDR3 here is CAWRASGGKTQYF. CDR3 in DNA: TGTGCCTGGAGAGCTAGCGGGGGAAAGACCCAGTACTTC.

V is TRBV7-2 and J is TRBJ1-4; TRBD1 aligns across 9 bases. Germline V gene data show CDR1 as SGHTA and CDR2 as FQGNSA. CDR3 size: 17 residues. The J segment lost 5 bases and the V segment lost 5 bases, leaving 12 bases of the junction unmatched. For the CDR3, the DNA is TGTGCCAGCAGCCCCGTACGGGTCGGGACAGGGAATGAAAAACTGTTTTTT. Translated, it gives CASSPVRVGTGNEKLFF. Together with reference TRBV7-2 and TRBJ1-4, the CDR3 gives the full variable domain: GAGVSQSPSNKVTEKGKDVELRCDPISGHTALYWYRQSLGQGLEFLIYFQGNSAPDKSGLPSDRFSAERTGGSVSTLTIQRTQQEDSAVYLCASSPVRVGTGNEKLFFGSGTQLSVL.

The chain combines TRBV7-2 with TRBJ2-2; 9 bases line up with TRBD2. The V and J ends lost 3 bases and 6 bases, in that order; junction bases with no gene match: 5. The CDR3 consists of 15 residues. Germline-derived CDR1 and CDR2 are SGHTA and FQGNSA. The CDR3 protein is CASSFYERGAGELFF. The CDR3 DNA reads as TGTGCCAGCAGCTTCTACGAGCGGGGGGCCGGGGAGCTGTTTTTT.

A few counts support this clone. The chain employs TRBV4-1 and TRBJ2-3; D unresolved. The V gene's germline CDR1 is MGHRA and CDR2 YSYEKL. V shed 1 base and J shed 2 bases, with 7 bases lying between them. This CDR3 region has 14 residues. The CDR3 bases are TGCGCCAGCAGCCAAGTAGCCGCCACAGATACGCAGTATTTT. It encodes CASSQVAATDTQYF.

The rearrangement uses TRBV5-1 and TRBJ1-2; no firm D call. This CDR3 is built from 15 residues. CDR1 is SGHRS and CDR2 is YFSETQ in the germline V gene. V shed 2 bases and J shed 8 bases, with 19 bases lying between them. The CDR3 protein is CASSLQPAGGRGYTF. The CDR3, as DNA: TGCGCCAGCAGCTTACAACCCGCCGGAGGGAGAGGCTACACCTTC.

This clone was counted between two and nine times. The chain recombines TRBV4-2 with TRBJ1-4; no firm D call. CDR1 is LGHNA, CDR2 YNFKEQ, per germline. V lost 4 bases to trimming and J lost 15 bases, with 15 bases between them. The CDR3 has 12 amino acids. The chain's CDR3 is CASSPSSGLLFF. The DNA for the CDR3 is TGTGCCAGCAGCCCATCGAGTGGACTGTTGTTTTTT.

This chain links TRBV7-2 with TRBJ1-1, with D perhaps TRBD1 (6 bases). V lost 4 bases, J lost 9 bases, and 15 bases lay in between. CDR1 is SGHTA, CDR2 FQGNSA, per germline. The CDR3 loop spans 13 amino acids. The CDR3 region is CASSSQGGLKAFF. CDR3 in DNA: TGTGCCAGCAGCTCCCAAGGGGGTTTGAAAGCTTTCTTT.

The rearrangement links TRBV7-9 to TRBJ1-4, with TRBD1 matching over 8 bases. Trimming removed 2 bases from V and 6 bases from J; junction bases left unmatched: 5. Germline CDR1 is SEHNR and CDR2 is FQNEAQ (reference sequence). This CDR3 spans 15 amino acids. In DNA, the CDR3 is TGTGCCAGCAGCTTAAGCAGGGGGCGGTATGAAAAACTGTTTTTT. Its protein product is CASSLSRGRYEKLFF.

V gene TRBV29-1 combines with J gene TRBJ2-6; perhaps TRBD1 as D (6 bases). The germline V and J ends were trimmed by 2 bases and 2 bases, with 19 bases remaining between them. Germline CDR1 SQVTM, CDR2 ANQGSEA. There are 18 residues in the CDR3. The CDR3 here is CSVELGTPWKAGANVLTF. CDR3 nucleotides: TGCAGCGTTGAACTCGGGACACCTTGGAAGGCTGGGGCCAACGTCCTGACTTTC.

CDR3 sequence reads: CASSLARGGGVANEKLFF. In nucleotides, the CDR3 is TGCGCCAGCAGCTTGGCCAGGGGAGGGGGTGTAGCTAATGAAAAACTGTTTTTT. The chain joins TRBV5-1 to TRBJ1-4; a possible D gene is TRBD1 (6 bases). Trimming took off 0 bases at V and 3 bases at J, with 18 bases between the two ends. Germline V gene sequence: CDR1 SGHRS, CDR2 YFSETQ. The CDR3 totals 18 residues.

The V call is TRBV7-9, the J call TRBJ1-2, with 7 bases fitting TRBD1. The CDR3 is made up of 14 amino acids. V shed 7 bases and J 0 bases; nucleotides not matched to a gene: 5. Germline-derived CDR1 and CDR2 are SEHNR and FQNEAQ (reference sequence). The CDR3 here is CASNDRASNYGYTF. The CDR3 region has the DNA TGTGCCAGCAACGACAGGGCCTCTAACTATGGCTACACCTTC. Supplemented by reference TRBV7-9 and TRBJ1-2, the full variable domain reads DTGVSQNPRHKITKRGQNVTFRCDPISEHNRLYWYRQTLGQGPEFLTYFQNEAQLEKSRLLSDRFSAERPKGSFSTLEIQRTEQGDSAMYLCASNDRASNYGYTFGSGTRLTVV.

DNA for the CDR3: TGTGCCAGCAGGGGGGAAGCGACAGGCCCCTACGAGCAGTACTTC. It specifies CASRGEATGPYEQYF. The chain couples TRBV5-6 to TRBJ2-5, with TRBD1 as a possible D gene (6 bases). The J call is in doubt because the DNA end fits TRBJ2-7 better. Per germline, CDR1 SGHDT and CDR2 YYEEEE. This CDR3 comprises 15 residues.

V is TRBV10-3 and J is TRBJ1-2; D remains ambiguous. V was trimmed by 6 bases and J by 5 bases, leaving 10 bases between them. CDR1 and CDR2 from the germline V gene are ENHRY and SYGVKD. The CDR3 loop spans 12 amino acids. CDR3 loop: CAISGDRYGYTF. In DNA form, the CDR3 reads TGTGCCATCAGCGGAGATCGGTATGGCTACACCTTC.

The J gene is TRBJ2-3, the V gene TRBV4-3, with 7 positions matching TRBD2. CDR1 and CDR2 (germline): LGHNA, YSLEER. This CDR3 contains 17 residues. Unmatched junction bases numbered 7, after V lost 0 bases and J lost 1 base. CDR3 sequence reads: CASSQDQWGRGTDTQYF. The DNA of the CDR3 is TGCGCCAGCAGCCAAGATCAGTGGGGGAGGGGCACAGATACGCAGTATTTT.

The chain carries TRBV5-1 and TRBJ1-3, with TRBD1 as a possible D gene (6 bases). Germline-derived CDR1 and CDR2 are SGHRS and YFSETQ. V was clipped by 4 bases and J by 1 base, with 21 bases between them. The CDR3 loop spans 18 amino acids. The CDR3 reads CASSRDQAGAGSGNTIYF. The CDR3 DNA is TGCGCCAGCAGCCGAGACCAAGCAGGGGCAGGGTCTGGAAACACCATATATTTT.

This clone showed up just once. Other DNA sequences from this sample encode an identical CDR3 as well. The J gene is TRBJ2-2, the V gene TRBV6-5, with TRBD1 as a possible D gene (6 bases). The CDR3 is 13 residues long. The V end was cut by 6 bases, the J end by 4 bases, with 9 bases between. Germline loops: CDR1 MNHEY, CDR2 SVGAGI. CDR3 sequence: CASSLQGTGELFF. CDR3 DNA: TGTGCCAGCAGCCTACAGGGCACCGGGGAGCTGTTTTTT.

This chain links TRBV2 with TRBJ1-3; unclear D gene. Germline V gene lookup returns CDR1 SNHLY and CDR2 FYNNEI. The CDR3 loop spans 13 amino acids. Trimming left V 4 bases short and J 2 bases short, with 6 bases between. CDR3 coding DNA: TGTGCCAGCAGTGGACTGCCTGGAAACACCATATATTTT. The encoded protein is CASSGLPGNTIYF.

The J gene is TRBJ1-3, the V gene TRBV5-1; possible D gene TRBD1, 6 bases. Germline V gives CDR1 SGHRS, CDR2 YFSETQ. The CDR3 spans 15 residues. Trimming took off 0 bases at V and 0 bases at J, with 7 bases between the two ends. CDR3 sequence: CASSLGQVSGNTIYF. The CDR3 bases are TGCGCCAGCAGCTTGGGACAGGTCTCTGGAAACACCATATATTTT.

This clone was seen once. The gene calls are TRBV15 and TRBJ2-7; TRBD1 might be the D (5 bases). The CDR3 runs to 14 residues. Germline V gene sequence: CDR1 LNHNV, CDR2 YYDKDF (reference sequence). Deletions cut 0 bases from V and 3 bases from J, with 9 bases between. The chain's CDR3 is CATSREQVSYEQYF. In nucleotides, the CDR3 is TGTGCCACCAGCAGAGAACAGGTCAGCTACGAGCAGTACTTC.

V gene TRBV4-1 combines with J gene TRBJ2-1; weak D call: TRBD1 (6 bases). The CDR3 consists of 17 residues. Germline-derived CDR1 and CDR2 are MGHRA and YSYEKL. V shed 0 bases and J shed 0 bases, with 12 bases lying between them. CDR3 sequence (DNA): TGCGCCAGCAGCCAAGATTCAGGGGCCGCCTCCTACAATGAGCAGTTCTTC. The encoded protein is CASSQDSGAASYNEQFF.

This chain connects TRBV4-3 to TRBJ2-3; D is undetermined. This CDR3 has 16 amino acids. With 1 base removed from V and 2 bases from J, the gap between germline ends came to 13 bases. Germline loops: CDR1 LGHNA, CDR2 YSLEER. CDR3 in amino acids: CASSQVPGPNTDTQYF. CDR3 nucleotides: TGCGCCAGCAGCCAAGTGCCAGGCCCGAACACAGATACGCAGTATTTT.

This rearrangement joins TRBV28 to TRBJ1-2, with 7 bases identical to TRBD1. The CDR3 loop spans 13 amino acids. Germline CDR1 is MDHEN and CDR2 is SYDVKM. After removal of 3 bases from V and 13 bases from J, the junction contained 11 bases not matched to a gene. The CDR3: CASSLSDRLGGTF. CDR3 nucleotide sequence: TGTGCCAGCAGTTTGTCGGACAGGCTAGGGGGCACCTTC.

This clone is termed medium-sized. CDR3 sequence reads: CASSQVESGTEAFF. The CDR3 DNA reads TGCGCCAGCAGCCAAGTCGAGTCGGGGACTGAAGCTTTCTTT. The chain recombines TRBV4-3 with TRBJ1-1; the D is unclear. V was trimmed by 1 base and J by 5 bases, leaving 11 bases between them. Germline V lookup: CDR1 LGHNA, CDR2 YSLEER. This CDR3 region has 14 residues.

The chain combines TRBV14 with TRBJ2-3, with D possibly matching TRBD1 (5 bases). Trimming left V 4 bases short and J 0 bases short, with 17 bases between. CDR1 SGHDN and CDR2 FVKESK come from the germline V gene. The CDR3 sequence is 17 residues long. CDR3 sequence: CASSLLLGRESTDTQYF. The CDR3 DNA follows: TGTGCCAGCAGCCTCCTCTTAGGCAGGGAAAGCACAGATACGCAGTATTTT.

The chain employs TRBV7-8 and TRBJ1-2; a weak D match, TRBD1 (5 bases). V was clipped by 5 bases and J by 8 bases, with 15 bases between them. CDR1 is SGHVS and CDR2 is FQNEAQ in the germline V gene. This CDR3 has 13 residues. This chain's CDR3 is CASSPPGGKGYTF. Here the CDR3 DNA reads TGTGCCAGCAGCCCCCCGGGGGGGAAAGGCTACACCTTC.

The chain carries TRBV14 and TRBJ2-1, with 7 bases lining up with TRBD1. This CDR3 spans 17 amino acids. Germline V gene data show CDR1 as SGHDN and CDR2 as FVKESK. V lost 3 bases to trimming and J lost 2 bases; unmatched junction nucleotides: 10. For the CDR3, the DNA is TGTGCCAGCAGCCAGGCCCCTGGGACAGAAACCTACAATGAGCAGTTCTTC. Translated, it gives CASSQAPGTETYNEQFF.

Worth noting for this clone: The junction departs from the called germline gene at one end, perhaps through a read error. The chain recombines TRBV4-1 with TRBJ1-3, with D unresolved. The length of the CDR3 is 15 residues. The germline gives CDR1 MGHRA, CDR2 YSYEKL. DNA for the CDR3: TGCGCCAGCAGGTCATATAGAGGCTCTGGAAGCACCATATATTTT. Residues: CASRSYRGSGSTIYF.

The CDR3 nucleotides read TGCGCCAGCAGCTCCTACATATCCCTGACAGGGGGCTACAATGAGCAGTTCTTC. It encodes CASSSYISLTGGYNEQFF. The V gene is TRBV5-1, the J gene TRBJ2-1; 9 bases fit TRBD1. V shed 3 bases, J shed 3 bases, and the junction held 13 bases outside the gene matches. Germline-derived CDR1 and CDR2 are SGHRS and YFSETQ. This CDR3 spans 18 amino acids.

This CDR3 is CASSARYEQYF. In DNA form, the CDR3 reads TGTGCCAGCAGTGCTCGTTACGAGCAGTACTTC. The chain combines TRBV2 with TRBJ2-7; D not resolved. The CDR3 is made up of 11 amino acids. Looked up from germline, CDR1 is SNHLY and CDR2 is FYNNEI. With 4 bases removed from V and 4 bases from J, the gap between germline ends came to 5 bases.

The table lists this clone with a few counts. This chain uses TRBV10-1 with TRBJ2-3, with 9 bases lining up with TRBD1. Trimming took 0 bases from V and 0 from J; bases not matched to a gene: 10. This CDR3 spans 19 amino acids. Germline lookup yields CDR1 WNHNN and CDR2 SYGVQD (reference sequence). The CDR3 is CASSESGTGKLFSTDTQYF. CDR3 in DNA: TGCGCCAGCAGTGAGTCGGGGACAGGGAAACTCTTTAGCACAGATACGCAGTATTTT.